The sequence of this T cell receptor (beta chain) was determined in a study of T-cell reconstitution after alpha-beta-depleted transplantation in children. Study observations and caveats: Most T-cell counts and diversity one year after the transplant came from T cells that were newly produced. Surviving recipient cells, namely T cells and thymic progenitors, were the source of high day-60 TCRbeta diversity in some patients.

The table lists this clonotype with a few counts. Its target is unknown. Germline and junction disagree at one end, which may indicate a read error. For TCRbeta, the library was prepared with unique molecular identifiers. TCRdb called the PCR reads again in MiXCR, with one record for every CDR3 protein. Found here are about 830,000 distinct CDR3 sequences, under 20% of them singletons; the top ten hold around 4.5%. Germline CDR1 is SEHNR and CDR2 is FQNEAQ (reference sequence). The CDR3 spans 14 residues. The source is a male patient aged 10-17 years who had a stem cell transplant for acute lymphoblastic leukemia, so the T cells may come from the graft donor. Here the sequenced sample was PBMCs, mostly from graft donor cells, taken 360 days after TCRalphabeta/CD19-depleted stem cell transplant. The rearrangement links TRBV7-9 to TRBJ1-2; D call uncertain. The DNA for the CDR3 is TGTGCCAGCAGCTTAGCGCCGACGGCTTATGATTGGGCCTTC. Translating gives CASSLAPTAYDWAF.